This TCR beta chain was found in a study of spatial heterogeneity in lung cancer. Looking at the study overall: Detection consistently captured more beta-chain sequences than alpha-chain sequences. General observations from the study: Circulating ubiquitous expanded tumor TCRs were observed more frequently at resection than at follow-up.

Single TCR cDNA molecules each had their own unique molecular identifier. Each CDR3 protein gets one entry after TCRdb re-called the 5' RACE reads with MiXCR. This table holds approximately 44,000 distinct CDR3 sequences, approximately 15% found once. The CDR3 extends over 15 amino acids. The germline CDR1 and CDR2 sequences are ENHRY and SYGVKD. Trimming cost V 0 bases and J 4 bases; bases outside gene matches: 4. Time point described: sample taken at primary tumor resection. The input material, whole RNA from tumor, nontumor lung or frozen PBMC, was sequenced unsorted. There were 70 to 80 donors, all of them untreated patients with early-stage non-small cell lung cancer. This clonotype has a count of ten or more. The antigen is undetermined.

The source of this sequence is a male donor with early-stage non-small cell lung cancer. The V call is TRBV10-3, the J call TRBJ2-3, with 7 bases fitting TRBD2. The input for sequencing was PBMCs, taken at surgery. CDR3 nucleotides: TGTGCCATCAGTGAGTCCGAGGGAGGGGCAGATACGCAGTATTTT. Translating gives CAISESEGGADTQYF.